The entry that follows covers one T cell receptor (beta chain) sequence. As yet, its antigen is unknown. With a J-beta primer mix and a sample-barcoded 5' primer, a second PCR ran roughly 6 to 12 cycles. TCRdb passed the 5' RACE reads through MiXCR, listing each CDR3 protein once. The sample holds 710,000 or so distinct CDR3 sequences, around a fifth seen once. This specimen comes from a study of blood T cells in healthy people across ages. Study observations and caveats: With naive T cell percentage, TCR beta diversity showed a strong correlation.

This TCR came from a man in his sixties or seventies in good health. Sequenced: blood.

The CDR3 DNA is TGTGCCAGCGTATTTCAACCGGGACAGAGCGCAGATACGCAGTATTTT. It codes for CASVFQPGQSADTQYF. The genes are TRBV12-3 or TRBV12-4 and TRBJ2-3; 7 nucleotides line up with TRBD1. The CDR3 loop spans 16 amino acids. Trimming cost V 8 bases and J 4 bases; bases outside gene matches: 15.